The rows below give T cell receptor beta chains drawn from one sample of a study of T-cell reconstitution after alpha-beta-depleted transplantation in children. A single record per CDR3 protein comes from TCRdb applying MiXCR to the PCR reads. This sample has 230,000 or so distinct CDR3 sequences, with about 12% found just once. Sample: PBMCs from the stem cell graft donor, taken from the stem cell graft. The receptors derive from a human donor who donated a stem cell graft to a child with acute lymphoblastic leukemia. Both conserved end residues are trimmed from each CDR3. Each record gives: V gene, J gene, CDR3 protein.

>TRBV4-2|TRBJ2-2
ASSQERRGEELF
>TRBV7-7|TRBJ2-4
ATALGTTLAIAKNIQY
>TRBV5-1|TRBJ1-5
ASSLGQGEQPQH
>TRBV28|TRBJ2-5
ASSFTGRIETQY
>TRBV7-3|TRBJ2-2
ASSPGQVNTGELF
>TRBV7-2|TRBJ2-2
ASSIGTSGGRTGELF
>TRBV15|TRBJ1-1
ATSRQGWSEAF
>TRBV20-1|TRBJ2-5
SASIGGRETQY
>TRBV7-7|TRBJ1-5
ASSPAPGQGSRSNQPQH
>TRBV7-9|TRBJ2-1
ASSLEPPLRF
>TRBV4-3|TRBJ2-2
ASSRGTDLHTGELF
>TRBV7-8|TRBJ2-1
ASSMGQGAGSSYNEQF
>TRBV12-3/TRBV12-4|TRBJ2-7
ASRHDHYEQY
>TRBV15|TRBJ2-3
ATSRDMARSGTQY
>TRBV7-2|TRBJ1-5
ASSKGGWSNQPQH